The clone carrying this T cell receptor beta chain was counted ten times or more. Its antigen remains unknown. This CDR3 has 16 residues. Trimming cost V 2 bases and J 8 bases, with 19 bases left between them. Germline assignment: CDR1 KGHSH and CDR2 LQKENI. The sample belongs to a study of CD8 T cells in ankylosing spondylitis. General study results and limits: Reportedly, disease-linked clones are significantly enriched in ankylosing spondylitis patients' matched synovial fluid. In peripheral blood, disease-linked CD8+ clones occurred at relatively low frequencies.

Generation of TCR beta libraries employed quantitative 5'-RACE incorporating molecular barcodes. TCRdb re-derived calls from the 5' RACE reads in MiXCR, one entry per CDR3 protein. Here the sample spans 100,000 to 150,000 distinct CDR3 sequences, approximately 10% being singletons. The origin of this receptor is a male donor with ankylosing spondylitis or in good health (not recorded which). The rearrangement links TRBV18 to TRBJ2-1, with a weak D call TRBD2 (6 bases). Sequenced sample: blood, either unsorted or a sorted T cell fraction (not recorded which). The CDR3 region is CASSPKRTGLSDEQFF. The CDR3 DNA reads as TGTGCCAGCTCACCAAAAAGAACCGGACTAAGCGATGAGCAGTTCTTC.